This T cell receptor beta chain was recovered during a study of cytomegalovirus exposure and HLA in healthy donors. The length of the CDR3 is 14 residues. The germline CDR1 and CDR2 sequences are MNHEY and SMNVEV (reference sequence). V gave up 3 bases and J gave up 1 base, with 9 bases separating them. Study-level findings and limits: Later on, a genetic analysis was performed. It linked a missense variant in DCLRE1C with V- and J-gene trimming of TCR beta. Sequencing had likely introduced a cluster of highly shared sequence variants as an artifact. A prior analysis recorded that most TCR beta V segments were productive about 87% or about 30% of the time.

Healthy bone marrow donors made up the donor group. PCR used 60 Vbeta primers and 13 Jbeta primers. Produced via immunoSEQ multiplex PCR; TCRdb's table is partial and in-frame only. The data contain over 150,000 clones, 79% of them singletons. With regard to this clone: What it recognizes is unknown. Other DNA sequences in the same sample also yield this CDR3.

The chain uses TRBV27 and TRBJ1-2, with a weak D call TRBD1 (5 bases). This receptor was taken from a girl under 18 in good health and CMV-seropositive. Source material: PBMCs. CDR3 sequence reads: CASSLGQGNYGYTF. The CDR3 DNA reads TGTGCCAGCAGTTTGGGGCAGGGTAACTATGGCTACACCTTC.